Following are 27 T cell receptor beta chains from one sample sequenced in a study of regulatory T cells in long-lasting Graves disease. Specified time point: persistent/refractory GD, antithyroid drugs over 5 years with positive TRAb. The TCR library was prepared using RNA isolated from PBMCs. Combining iRepertoire HTBI primers with Arm-PCR of CDR3 regions, the authors built TCR beta libraries. TCRdb processed the multiplex PCR reads anew with MiXCR; each CDR3 protein has one entry. The profile shows about 660,000 distinct CDR3 sequences, about 30% of them singletons. The sample consisted of peripheral blood mononuclear cells (PBMCs), taken when the disease was refractory, from a patient treated with antithyroid drugs. Receptors originate from a female donor with Graves disease.

This clonotype came up a few times. DNA of the CDR3: TGTGCCAGCAGTCCACCCAGACAGGACAATGAAGCTTTCTTT. Protein product: CASSPPRQDNEAFF. V usage is TRBV12-3 or TRBV12-4 and J usage is TRBJ1-1, with TRBD1 as a possible D gene (6 bases). The CDR3 has 14 amino acids. Trimming pared 5 bases from V and 7 bases from J, leaving 17 bases between.

The chain recombines TRBV5-1 with TRBJ1-4; TRBD1 is a possible D gene (5 bases). V was cut by 4 bases and J by 7 bases, with 20 bases left in between. Germline CDR1 is SGHRS and CDR2 is YFSETQ. The CDR3 length is 16 residues. In nucleotides, the CDR3 is TGCGCCAGCAGCGTGACCCCAGGGAGGAGTGGTGAAAAACTGTTTTTT. Its protein product is CASSVTPGRSGEKLFF.

The chain combines TRBV28 with TRBJ2-5; weak D call: TRBD2 (6 bases). This CDR3 comprises 15 residues. Trimming took 3 bases from V and 2 from J, leaving 13 bases between them. The germline CDR1 and CDR2 sequences are MDHEN and SYDVKM. For the CDR3, the DNA is TGTGCCAGCAGTTTTGGCTGGGGGGAGCAAGAGACCCAGTACTTC. Protein product: CASSFGWGEQETQYF.

This clonotype was observed a handful of times. The V and J genes are TRBV6-1 and TRBJ1-2, with D unclear. V was cut by 7 bases and J by 6 bases, with 12 bases left in between. The CDR3 runs 12 residues. Germline assignment: CDR1 MNHNS and CDR2 SASEGT. The CDR3 region is CASTFQWDGYTF. The DNA for the CDR3 is TGTGCCAGCACCTTTCAGTGGGATGGCTACACCTTC.

Points on this clonotype: At one end the junction does not follow the germline gene, possibly because of a read error. V usage is TRBV5-1 and J usage is TRBJ1-2, with 7 positions matching TRBD1. This CDR3 spans 13 amino acids. The V gene's germline CDR1 is SGHRS and CDR2 YFSETQ. The CDR3, as DNA: TGCACCAGCAGCCTCGACAGGGAATATGGCTACACCTTC. It translates to CTSSLDREYGYTF.

This clonotype occurred many times. The V and J genes are TRBV2 and TRBJ1-5; D is unresolved. This CDR3 spans 13 amino acids. V was clipped by 7 bases and J by 7 bases, with 14 bases between them. Per germline, CDR1 SNHLY and CDR2 FYNNEI. CDR3 nucleotides: TGTGCCAGCACCGAACGGTACGGACAGCCCCAGCATTTT. This codes for CASTERYGQPQHF.

The gene calls are TRBV29-1 and TRBJ2-4; 7 positions agree with TRBD2. The V gene's germline CDR1 is SQVTM and CDR2 ANQGSEA. The CDR3 consists of 13 residues. Trimming took 7 bases from V and 5 from J; bases not matched to a gene: 8. This CDR3 reads CSDVAGPENIQYF. As DNA, the CDR3 is TGCAGCGACGTAGCGGGCCCTGAAAACATTCAGTACTTC.

In its sample, this clonotype was seen a few times. The chain is built from TRBV9 and TRBJ1-1, with D unresolved. Trimming left V 0 bases short and J 6 bases short, with 18 bases between. CDR1 and CDR2 from the germline V gene are SGDLS and YYNGEE. The CDR3 extends over 16 amino acids. In DNA, the CDR3 is TGTGCCAGCAGCGTAGGCCCACCTGCATTAAACGCTGAAGCTTTCTTT. Protein product: CASSVGPPALNAEAFF.

The chain links TRBV6-1 to TRBJ1-5; D unresolved. V dropped 7 bases and J dropped 3 bases, with 7 bases sitting between them. The CDR3 has 12 residues. CDR1 MNHNS and CDR2 SASEGT come from the germline V gene. The CDR3 loop is CASNSDNQPQHF. The CDR3 bases are TGTGCCAGCAATTCAGACAATCAGCCCCAGCATTTT.

With regard to this clonotype: One end of the junction varies from germline; a read error may be responsible. The gene calls are TRBV5-1 and TRBJ2-2, with D maybe TRBD2 (6 bases). Per the germline V gene, CDR1 is SGHRS and CDR2 is YFSETQ. The CDR3 is 16 residues long. The CDR3 reads CASSLTPGGHTGELFF. CDR3 nucleotides: TGTGCCAGCAGCCTGACCCCCGGAGGGCACACCGGGGAGCTGTTTTTT.

This clonotype has just a few counts. Here the CDR3 reads CASSEQFNTEAFF. The DNA of the CDR3 is TGTGCCAGCAGTGAACAGTTTAACACTGAAGCTTTCTTT. This chain links TRBV6-1 with TRBJ1-1; D call uncertain. CDR3 length: 13 amino acids. Deletions cut 2 bases from V and 2 bases from J, with 6 bases between. From germline, CDR1 is MNHNS and CDR2 SASEGT.

The chain carries TRBV20-1 and TRBJ2-7; TRBD1 matches 9 bases. Germline lookup yields CDR1 DFQATT and CDR2 SNEGSKA (reference sequence). This CDR3 spans 14 amino acids. The J segment lost 3 bases and the V segment lost 6 bases, leaving 9 bases of the junction unmatched. CDR3 residues: CSARPRDRDYEQYF. The CDR3, as DNA: TGCAGTGCCAGACCCCGGGACAGGGACTACGAGCAGTACTTC.

There are many counts of this clonotype. This sequence joins TRBV6-5 and TRBJ1-6, with D hard to call. Deletions cut 2 bases from V and 5 bases from J, with 7 bases between. Germline values: CDR1 MNHEY, CDR2 SVGAGI. The CDR3 is 14 amino acids. The CDR3 region is CASSYGPDNSPLHF. The CDR3 DNA reads as TGTGCCAGCAGTTACGGGCCAGATAATTCACCCCTCCACTTT.

This clonotype was recorded many times. The chain uses TRBV28 and TRBJ1-1; TRBD1 might be the D (5 bases). CDR3 size: 15 residues. V was shortened by 3 bases and J by 0 bases, with 11 bases between the two germline ends. The germline V gene has CDR1 MDHEN and CDR2 SYDVKM. CDR3 nucleotides: TGTGCCAGCAGTTTTTTGCGGGACCTGAACACTGAAGCTTTCTTT. It codes for CASSFLRDLNTEAFF.

The chain couples TRBV24-1 to TRBJ1-1, with D possibly being TRBD1 (6 bases). Germline V gene data show CDR1 as KGHDR and CDR2 as SFDVKD. This CDR3 has 13 amino acids. The V gene lost 7 bases and the J gene lost 1 base, with 9 bases spanning the gap. The CDR3 spells CATRAGQNTEAFF. The CDR3 nucleotides are TGTGCCACCAGGGCGGGACAGAACACTGAAGCTTTCTTT.

This clonotype was seen more than once but under ten times. The J gene is TRBJ1-2, the V gene TRBV30; no reliable D call. V was shortened by 0 bases and J by 3 bases, with 14 bases between the two germline ends. The CDR3 consists of 15 residues. Germline lookup yields CDR1 GTSNPN and CDR2 SVGIG (reference sequence). The CDR3 loop is CAWSVDRAAYYGYTF. CDR3 nucleotides: TGTGCCTGGAGTGTAGATAGGGCGGCATACTATGGCTACACCTTC.

The rearrangement joins TRBV5-1 to TRBJ1-1; TRBD1 is a possible D gene (5 bases). Germline V lookup: CDR1 SGHRS, CDR2 YFSETQ. Trimming left V 7 bases short and J 0 bases short, with 10 bases between. This CDR3 comprises 13 residues. Written as DNA, the CDR3 is TGCGCCAGCGGGGGTCCTATGAACACTGAAGCTTTCTTT. Translated, it gives CASGGPMNTEAFF.

This clonotype was seen ten or more times. This chain joins TRBV12-3 or TRBV12-4 and TRBJ1-1; a possible D gene is TRBD1 (5 bases). Trimming took off 5 bases at V and 2 bases at J, with 18 bases between the two ends. This CDR3 has 16 amino acids. The CDR3 is CASSRSSTGPNTEAFF. The CDR3 nucleotides read TGTGCCAGCAGTCGGAGTTCAACAGGACCTAACACTGAAGCTTTCTTT.

This clonotype appeared a few times. The chain combines TRBV30 with TRBJ1-1; D not certain. Trimming took 0 bases from V and 1 from J, leaving 6 bases between them. Germline CDR1 is GTSNPN and CDR2 is SVGIG (reference sequence). The CDR3 is 13 amino acids. CDR3 residues: CAWSVTRNTEAFF. The CDR3 DNA reads TGTGCCTGGAGTGTAACTCGGAACACTGAAGCTTTCTTT.

The V gene is TRBV2, the J gene TRBJ2-7; 7 bases line up with TRBD1. The length of the CDR3 is 13 residues. Germline V gene sequence: CDR1 SNHLY, CDR2 FYNNEI. Trimming removed 6 bases from V and 3 bases from J; junction bases left unmatched: 5. Written as DNA, the CDR3 is TGTGCCAGCAGCCCCGGACAGGACTACGAGCAGTACTTC. Translating it yields CASSPGQDYEQYF.

The V gene is TRBV6-1, the J gene TRBJ1-1; D might be TRBD1 (6 bases). This CDR3 region has 15 residues. Germline CDR1 is MNHNS and CDR2 is SASEGT. Trimming left V 7 bases short and J 5 bases short, with 20 bases between. The CDR3 loop reads CASTPLGGRQTEAFF. DNA of the CDR3: TGTGCCAGCACCCCCCTCGGGGGGCGGCAAACTGAAGCTTTCTTT.

There are a few counts of this clonotype. The CDR3 nucleotides are TGTGCCAGCCGGCGGACTGGCTCTTGGGGGACCCAGTACTTC. Amino acids: CASRRTGSWGTQYF. This sequence joins TRBV6-1 and TRBJ2-5; maybe TRBD2 (5 bases). Germline CDR1 reads MNHNS; CDR2 reads SASEGT. V was pared by 8 bases and J by 7 bases, with 20 bases between. CDR3 length: 14 residues.

Regarding this clonotype: A much larger clonotype is one base distant, so this may be a read error. V usage is TRBV12-3 or TRBV12-4 and J usage is TRBJ1-5; 7 bases are shared with TRBD1. The CDR3 contains 15 residues. For the CDR3, the DNA is TGTGCCGGCAGTCGGGACAGTGCCATAAATCAGCCCCAGCATTTT. It codes for CAGSRDSAINQPQHF.

The sample holds a few counts of this clonotype. V gene TRBV2 combines with J gene TRBJ2-7, with D possibly being TRBD2 (6 bases). The CDR3 totals 13 residues. V was trimmed by 4 bases and J by 2 bases, leaving 9 bases between them. Germline CDR1 SNHLY, CDR2 FYNNEI. CDR3 in amino acids: CASSGGVTYEQYF. CDR3 in DNA: TGTGCCAGCAGTGGGGGGGTTACCTACGAGCAGTACTTC. The full variable domain, with the rest looked up from reference TRBV2 and TRBJ2-7, is EPEVTQTPSHQVTQMGQEVILRCVPISNHLYFYWYRQILGQKVEFLVSFYNNEISEKSEIFDDQFSVERPDGSNFTLKIRSTKLEDSAMYFCASSGGVTYEQYFGPGTRLTVT.

The chain couples TRBV7-9 to TRBJ2-3, with 12 bases that match TRBD2. This CDR3 has 17 amino acids. V shed 5 bases and J 0 bases; nucleotides not matched to a gene: 6. The germline gives CDR1 SEHNR, CDR2 FQNEAQ (reference sequence). DNA for the CDR3: TGTGCCAGCAGCAAGAACGGACTAGCGGGAAGCACAGATACGCAGTATTTT. This codes for CASSKNGLAGSTDTQYF. The whole variable domain, remainder taken from reference TRBV7-9 and TRBJ2-3, is DTGVSQNPRHKITKRGQNVTFRCDPISEHNRLYWYRQTLGQGPEFLTYFQNEAQLEKSRLLSDRFSAERPKGSFSTLEIQRTEQGDSAMYLCASSKNGLAGSTDTQYFGPGTRLTVL.

The V call is TRBV4-1, the J call TRBJ1-2; tentative D call: TRBD1 (6 bases). The CDR3 runs 15 residues. The germline V gene encodes CDR1 MGHRA and CDR2 YSYEKL. Deletions cut 0 bases from V and 6 bases from J, with 14 bases between. CDR3 in DNA: TGCGCCAGCAGCCAAGAGACAGGCCCCACCAATGGCTACACCTTC. Encoded protein: CASSQETGPTNGYTF.

The table lists this clonotype with a few counts. The J gene is TRBJ2-2, the V gene TRBV30, with D tentatively TRBD1 or TRBD2 (5 bases each). The CDR3 runs to 14 residues. The V and J ends lost 3 bases and 0 bases respectively, with 8 bases between them. In germline, CDR1 is GTSNPN, CDR2 SVGIG (reference sequence). CDR3 nucleotides: TGTGCCTGGAGCCGGGGCCCGAACACCGGGGAGCTGTTTTTT. It encodes CAWSRGPNTGELFF.